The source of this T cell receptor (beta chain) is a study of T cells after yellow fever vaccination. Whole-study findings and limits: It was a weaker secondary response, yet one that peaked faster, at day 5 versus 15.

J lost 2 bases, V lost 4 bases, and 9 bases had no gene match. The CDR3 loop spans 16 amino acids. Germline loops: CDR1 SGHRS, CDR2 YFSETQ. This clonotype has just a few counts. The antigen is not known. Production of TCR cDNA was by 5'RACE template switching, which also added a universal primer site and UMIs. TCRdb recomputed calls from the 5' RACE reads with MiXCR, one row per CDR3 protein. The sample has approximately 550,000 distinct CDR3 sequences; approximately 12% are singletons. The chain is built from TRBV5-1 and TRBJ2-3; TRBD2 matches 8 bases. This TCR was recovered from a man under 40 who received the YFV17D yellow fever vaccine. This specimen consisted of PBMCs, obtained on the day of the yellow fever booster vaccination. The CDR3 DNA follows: TGCGCCAGCAGCGGGAGCGGGAGTACTATCACAGATACGCAGTATTTT. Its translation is CASSGSGSTITDTQYF.